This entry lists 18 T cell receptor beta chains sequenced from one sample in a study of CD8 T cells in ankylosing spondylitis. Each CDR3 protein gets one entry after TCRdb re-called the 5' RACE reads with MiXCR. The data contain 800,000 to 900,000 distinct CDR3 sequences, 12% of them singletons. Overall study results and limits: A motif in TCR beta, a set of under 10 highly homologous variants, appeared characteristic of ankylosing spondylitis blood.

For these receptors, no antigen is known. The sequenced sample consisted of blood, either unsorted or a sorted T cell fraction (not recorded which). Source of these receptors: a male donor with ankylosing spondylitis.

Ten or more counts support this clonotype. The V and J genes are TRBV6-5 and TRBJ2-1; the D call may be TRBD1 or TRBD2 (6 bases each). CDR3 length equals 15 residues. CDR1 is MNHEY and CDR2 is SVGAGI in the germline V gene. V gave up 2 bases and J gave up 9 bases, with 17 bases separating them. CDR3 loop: CASSYGGGRFGEQFF. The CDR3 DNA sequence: TGTGCCAGCAGTTACGGAGGGGGGCGGTTCGGTGAGCAGTTCTTC.

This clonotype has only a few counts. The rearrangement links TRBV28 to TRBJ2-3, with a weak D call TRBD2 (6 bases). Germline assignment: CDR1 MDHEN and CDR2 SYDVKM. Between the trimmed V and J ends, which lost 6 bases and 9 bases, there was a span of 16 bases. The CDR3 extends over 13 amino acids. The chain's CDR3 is CASSTTGTQTQYF. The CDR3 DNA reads TGTGCCAGCAGCACCACTGGGACTCAGACGCAGTATTTT.

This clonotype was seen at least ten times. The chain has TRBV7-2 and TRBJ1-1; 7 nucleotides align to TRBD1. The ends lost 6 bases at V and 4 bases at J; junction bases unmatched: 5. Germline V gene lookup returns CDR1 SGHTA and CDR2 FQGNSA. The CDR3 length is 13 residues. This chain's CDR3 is CASSSQGTTEAFF. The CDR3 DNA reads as TGTGCCAGCAGTTCACAGGGGACCACTGAAGCTTTCTTT.

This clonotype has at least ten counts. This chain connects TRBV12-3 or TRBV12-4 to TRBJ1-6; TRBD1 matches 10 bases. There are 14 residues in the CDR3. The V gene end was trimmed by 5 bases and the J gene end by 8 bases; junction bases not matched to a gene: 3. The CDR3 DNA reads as TGTGCCAGCAGTCCAGGGACAGGGGATTCACCCCTCCACTTT. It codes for CASSPGTGDSPLHF.

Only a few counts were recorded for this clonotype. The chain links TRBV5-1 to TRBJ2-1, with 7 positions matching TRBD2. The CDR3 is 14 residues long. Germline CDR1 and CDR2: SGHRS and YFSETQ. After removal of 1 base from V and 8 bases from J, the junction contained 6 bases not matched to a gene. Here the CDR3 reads CASSLWGGHDEQFF. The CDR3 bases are TGCGCCAGCAGCTTGTGGGGAGGGCACGATGAGCAGTTCTTC.

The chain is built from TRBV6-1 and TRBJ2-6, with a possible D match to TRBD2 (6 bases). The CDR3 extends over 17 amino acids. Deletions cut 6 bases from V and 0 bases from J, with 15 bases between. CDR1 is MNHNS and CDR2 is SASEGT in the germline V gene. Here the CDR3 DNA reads TGTGCCAGCAGAACGGGACTTTTTTCCTCTGGGGCCAACGTCCTGACTTTC. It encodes CASRTGLFSSGANVLTF.

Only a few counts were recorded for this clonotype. In DNA, the CDR3 is TGTGCCTGGAGTGTAACTCAACATGAGCAGTTCTTC. Translated, it gives CAWSVTQHEQFF. The rearrangement uses TRBV30 and TRBJ2-1, with D unclear. The V end was cut by 0 bases, the J end by 8 bases, with 8 bases between. This CDR3 spans 12 amino acids. The germline V gene encodes CDR1 GTSNPN and CDR2 SVGIG (reference sequence).

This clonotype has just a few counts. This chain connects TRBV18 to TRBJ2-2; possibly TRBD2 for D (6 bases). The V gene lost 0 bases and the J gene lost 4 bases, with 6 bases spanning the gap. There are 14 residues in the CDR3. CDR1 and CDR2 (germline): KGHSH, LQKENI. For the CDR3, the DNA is TGTGCCAGCTCACCACCGGGGGGCACCGGGGAGCTGTTTTTT. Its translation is CASSPPGGTGELFF.

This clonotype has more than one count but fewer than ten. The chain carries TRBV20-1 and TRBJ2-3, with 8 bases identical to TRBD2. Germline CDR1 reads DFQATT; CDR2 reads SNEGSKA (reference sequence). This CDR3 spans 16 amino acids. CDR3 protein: CSLVPFDSGNTDTQYF. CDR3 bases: TGCAGCCTTGTACCCTTCGATAGCGGGAACACAGATACGCAGTATTTT.

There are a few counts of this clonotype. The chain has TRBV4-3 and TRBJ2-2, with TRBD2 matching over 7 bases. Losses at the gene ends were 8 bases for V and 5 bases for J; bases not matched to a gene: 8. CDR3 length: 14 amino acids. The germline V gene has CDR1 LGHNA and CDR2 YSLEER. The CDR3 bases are TGCGCCAGCGGGGGGGGGAGAGGTACCGGGGAGCTGTTTTTT. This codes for CASGGGRGTGELFF.

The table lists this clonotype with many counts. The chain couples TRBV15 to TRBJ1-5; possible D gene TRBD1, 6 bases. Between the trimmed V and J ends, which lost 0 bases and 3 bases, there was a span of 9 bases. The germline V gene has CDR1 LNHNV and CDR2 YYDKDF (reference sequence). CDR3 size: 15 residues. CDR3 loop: CATSRDDRSNQPQHF. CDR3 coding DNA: TGTGCCACCAGCAGAGATGACAGGTCCAATCAGCCCCAGCATTTT.

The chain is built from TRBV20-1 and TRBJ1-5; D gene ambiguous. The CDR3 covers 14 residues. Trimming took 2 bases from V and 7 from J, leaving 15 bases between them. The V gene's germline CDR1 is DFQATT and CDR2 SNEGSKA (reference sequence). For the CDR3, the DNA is TGCAGTGCTAGACCGGGCTCTCCCCAACAGCCCCAGCATTTT. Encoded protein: CSARPGSPQQPQHF.

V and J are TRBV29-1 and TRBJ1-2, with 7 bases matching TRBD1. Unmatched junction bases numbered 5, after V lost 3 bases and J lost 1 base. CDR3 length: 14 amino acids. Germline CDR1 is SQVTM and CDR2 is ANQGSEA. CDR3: CSVEHRGGNYGYTF. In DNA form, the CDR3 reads TGCAGCGTTGAGCACAGGGGAGGTAACTATGGCTACACCTTC. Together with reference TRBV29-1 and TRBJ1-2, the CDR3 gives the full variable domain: SAVISQKPSRDICQRGTSLTIQCQVDSQVTMMFWYRQQPGQSLTLIATANQGSEATYESGFVIDKFPISRPNLTFSTLTVSNMSPEDSSIYLCSVEHRGGNYGYTFGSGTRLTVV.

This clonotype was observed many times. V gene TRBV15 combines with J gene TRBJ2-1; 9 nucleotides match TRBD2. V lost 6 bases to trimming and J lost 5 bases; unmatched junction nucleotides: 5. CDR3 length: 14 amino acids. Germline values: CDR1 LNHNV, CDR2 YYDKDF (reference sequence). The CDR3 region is CATRRLAGNNEQFF. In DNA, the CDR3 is TGTGCCACCAGAAGGCTAGCGGGAAACAATGAGCAGTTCTTC.

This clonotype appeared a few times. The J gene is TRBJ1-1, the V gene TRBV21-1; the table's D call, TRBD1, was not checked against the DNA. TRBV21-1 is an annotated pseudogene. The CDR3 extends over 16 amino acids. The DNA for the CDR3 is TGTGCCAGCAGCCCTCTGATGGGGGAACTAAACACTGAAGCTTTCTTT. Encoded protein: CASSPLMGELNTEAFF.

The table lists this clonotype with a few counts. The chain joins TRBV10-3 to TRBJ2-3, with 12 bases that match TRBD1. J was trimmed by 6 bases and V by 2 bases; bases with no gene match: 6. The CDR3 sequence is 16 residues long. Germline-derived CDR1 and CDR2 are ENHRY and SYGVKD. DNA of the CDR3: TGTGCCATCAGTGAGCGTGGGACAGGGGGCAGGGATACGCAGTATTTT. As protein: CAISERGTGGRDTQYF.

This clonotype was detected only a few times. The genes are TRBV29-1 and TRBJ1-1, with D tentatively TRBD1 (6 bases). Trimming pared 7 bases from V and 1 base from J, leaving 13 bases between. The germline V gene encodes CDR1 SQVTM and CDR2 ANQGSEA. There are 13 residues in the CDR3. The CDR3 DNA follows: TGCAGCGCTACAGGGCCGGGGAACACTGAAGCTTTCTTT. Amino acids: CSATGPGNTEAFF. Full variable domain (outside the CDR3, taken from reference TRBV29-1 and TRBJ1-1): SAVISQKPSRDICQRGTSLTIQCQVDSQVTMMFWYRQQPGQSLTLIATANQGSEATYESGFVIDKFPISRPNLTFSTLTVSNMSPEDSSIYLCSATGPGNTEAFFGQGTRLTVV.

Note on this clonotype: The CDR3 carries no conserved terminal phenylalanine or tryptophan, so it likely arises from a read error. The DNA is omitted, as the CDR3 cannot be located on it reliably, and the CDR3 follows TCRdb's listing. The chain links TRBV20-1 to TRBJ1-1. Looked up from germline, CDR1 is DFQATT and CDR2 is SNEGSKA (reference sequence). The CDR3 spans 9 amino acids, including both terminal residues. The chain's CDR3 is CSAMGGPGL.